This T cell receptor (beta chain) was captured by sequencing in a study of monozygotic twins with inflammatory bowel disease. One entry per CDR3 protein, without DNA, is what TCRdb gives after re-calling the 5' RACE reads. This sample's table reports about 210,000 distinct CDR3 sequences. This CDR3 contains 16 residues. CDR1 is SGHRS, CDR2 YFSETQ, per germline. The clonotype originates from a human donor with ulcerative colitis or Crohn's disease, or a healthy co-twin of an affected twin (not recorded which). This chain links TRBV5-1 with TRBJ1-2; TCRdb indicates TRBD1, and absent DNA this call remains unverified. The sequencing sample was made of blood. The CDR3 region is CASSIPSGHLNYGYTF.